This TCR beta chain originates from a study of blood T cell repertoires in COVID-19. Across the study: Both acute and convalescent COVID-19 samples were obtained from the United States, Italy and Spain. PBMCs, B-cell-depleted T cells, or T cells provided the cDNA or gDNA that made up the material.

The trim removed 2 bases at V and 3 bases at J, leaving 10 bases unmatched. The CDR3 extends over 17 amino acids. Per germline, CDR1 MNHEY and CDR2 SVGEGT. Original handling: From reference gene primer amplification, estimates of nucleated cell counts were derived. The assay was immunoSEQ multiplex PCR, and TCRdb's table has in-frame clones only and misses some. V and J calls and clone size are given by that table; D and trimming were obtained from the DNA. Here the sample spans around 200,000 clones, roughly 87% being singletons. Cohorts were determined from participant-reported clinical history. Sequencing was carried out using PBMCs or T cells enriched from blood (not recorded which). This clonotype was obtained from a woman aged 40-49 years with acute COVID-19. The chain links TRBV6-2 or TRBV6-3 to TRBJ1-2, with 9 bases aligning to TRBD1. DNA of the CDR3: TGTGCCAGCAGTTACACGGATCCGGGACAGGGACACTATGGCTACACCTTC. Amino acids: CASSYTDPGQGHYGYTF.